This entry lists 26 T cell receptor beta chains sequenced from one sample in a study of shared clonotypes between healthy human individuals. Sequencing was performed with immunoSEQ multiplex PCR; in TCRdb, only in-frame clones are kept and a portion is missing. In the table there are hundreds of thousands of clones, 98% of which are singletons. In the naive CD8 group, cells lacked CD45RO and were positively selected for CCR7, so terminally differentiated effector memory CD45RA+ cells were left out. Sequences were obtained from naive CD8+ T cells sorted from blood. Every receptor here comes from a young man in good health.

The chain combines TRBV27 with TRBJ2-7; TRBD1 is a possible D gene (6 bases). Germline CDR1 is MNHEY and CDR2 is SMNVEV (reference sequence). The CDR3 runs to 14 residues. The germline V and J ends were trimmed by 5 bases and 2 bases, with 13 bases remaining between them. The CDR3 region has the DNA TGTGCCAGCAGTGGGGGCTCGCTCACCTACGAGCAGTACTTC. This gives the protein CASSGGSLTYEQYF.

The rearrangement links TRBV5-5 to TRBJ1-1; D call uncertain. Per the germline V gene, CDR1 is SGHKS and CDR2 is YYEKEE (reference sequence). This CDR3 is 13 amino acids long. The ends were cut back, 0 bases at V and 3 bases at J, with 6 bases in the middle. The CDR3 DNA follows: TGTGCCAGCAGCTTGGACCCGTACACTGAAGCTTTCTTT. This encodes CASSLDPYTEAFF.

V and J are TRBV15 and TRBJ2-6; D gene unclear. The CDR3 is 15 amino acids. Germline assignment: CDR1 LNHNV and CDR2 YYDKDF (reference sequence). Trimming shortened V by 6 bases and J by 0 bases, and 9 bases separated the two germline ends. CDR3 coding DNA: TGTGCCACCAGTCCCAGCATCTCTGGGGCCAACGTCCTGACTTTC. This codes for CATSPSISGANVLTF.

CDR3 in DNA: TGTGCCAGCAGCTTAATGGACAGGGCCTACGAGCAGTACTTC. Translated, it gives CASSLMDRAYEQYF. The chain recombines TRBV7-9 with TRBJ2-7, with TRBD1 identical over 8 bases. Germline V gene sequence: CDR1 SEHNR, CDR2 FQNEAQ (reference sequence). V trimming: 2 bases; J trimming: 2 bases; junction bases outside the gene matches: 2. The CDR3 runs 14 residues.

The chain joins TRBV7-9 to TRBJ2-7; 9 bases map to TRBD1. Germline V gene lookup returns CDR1 SEHNR and CDR2 FQNEAQ (reference sequence). The V gene end was trimmed by 1 base and the J gene end by 1 base; junction bases not matched to a gene: 5. This CDR3 spans 16 amino acids. CDR3 in amino acids: CASSLGFGQGSYEQYF. CDR3 sequence (DNA): TGTGCCAGCAGCTTAGGTTTTGGACAGGGGTCCTACGAGCAGTACTTC.

This clone was counted many times. V gene TRBV7-9 combines with J gene TRBJ2-7; D is possibly TRBD2 (5 bases). The CDR3 length is 12 residues. V dropped 5 bases and J dropped 7 bases, with 12 bases sitting between them. Germline V CDR1 and CDR2: SEHNR, FQNEAQ (reference sequence). This chain's CDR3 is CASSPPSGEQYF. In nucleotides, the CDR3 is TGTGCCAGCAGCCCGCCTTCGGGGGAGCAGTACTTC.

The chain employs TRBV5-1 and TRBJ2-2; TRBD1 matches at 8 bases. J was trimmed by 5 bases and V by 0 bases; bases with no gene match: 9. Germline CDR1 and CDR2: SGHRS and YFSETQ. The length of the CDR3 is 17 residues. The CDR3 nucleotides are TGCGCCAGCAGCTTGGCCGGACAGGGTTCGGTAACCGGGGAGCTGTTTTTT. This codes for CASSLAGQGSVTGELFF. The full variable domain, completed using reference TRBV5-1 and TRBJ2-2, is KAGVTQTPRYLIKTRGQQVTLSCSPISGHRSVSWYQQTPGQGLQFLFEYFSETQRNKGNFPGRFSGRQFSNSRSEMNVSTLELGDSALYLCASSLAGQGSVTGELFFGEGSRLTVL.

This chain joins TRBV19 and TRBJ2-7; D gene ambiguous. CDR1 LNHDA and CDR2 SQIVND come from the germline V gene (reference sequence). The CDR3 contains 14 residues. Deletions cut 6 bases from V and 3 bases from J, with 15 bases between. Here the CDR3 DNA reads TGTGCCAGTAGCCCAAGGTTGGGCGGCTACGAGCAGTACTTC. It translates to CASSPRLGGYEQYF.

On this clone itself: At the DNA level, this CDR3 is encoded by other sequences in the same sample as well. The chain couples TRBV27 to TRBJ2-1; maybe TRBD1 (5 bases). Germline-derived CDR1 and CDR2 are MNHEY and SMNVEV (reference sequence). CDR3 length: 13 residues. The germline V and J ends were trimmed by 6 bases and 6 bases, with 12 bases remaining between them. CDR3 amino acids: CASSWGGSNEQFF. For the CDR3, the DNA is TGTGCCAGCAGCTGGGGCGGAAGCAATGAGCAGTTCTTC.

The rearrangement uses TRBV27 and TRBJ1-5; D unclear. This CDR3 has 13 amino acids. The V gene's germline CDR1 is MNHEY and CDR2 SMNVEV (reference sequence). V was cut by 4 bases and J by 4 bases, with 8 bases left in between. CDR3 loop: CASSSTENQPQHF. The DNA for the CDR3 is TGTGCCAGCAGTTCGACCGAAAATCAGCCCCAGCATTTT.

DNA of the CDR3: TGCGCCAGCAGTCAGATTAACACAGATACGCAGTATTTT. Protein product: CASSQINTDTQYF. This chain connects TRBV10-2 to TRBJ2-3, with unresolved D. The CDR3 contains 13 residues. V gave up 5 bases and J gave up 2 bases, with 8 bases separating them. Germline loops: CDR1 WSHSY, CDR2 SAAADI.

The chain employs TRBV4-3 and TRBJ1-2; TRBD1 matches at 9 bases. The CDR3 is made up of 18 amino acids. CDR1 is LGHNA, CDR2 YSLEER, per germline. The ends lost 4 bases at V and 0 bases at J; junction bases unmatched: 12. CDR3 residues: CASSRDRDRDFTNYGYTF. CDR3 nucleotides: TGCGCCAGCAGCCGAGACCGGGACAGGGATTTTACTAACTATGGCTACACCTTC.

The chain carries TRBV4-1 and TRBJ2-5; D unresolved. V was pared by 0 bases and J by 5 bases, with 10 bases between. Germline assignment: CDR1 MGHRA and CDR2 YSYEKL. The CDR3 contains 14 residues. In nucleotides, the CDR3 is TGCGCCAGCAGCCAAGATCTGACAATTGAGACCCAGTACTTC. Residues: CASSQDLTIETQYF.

The chain has TRBV29-1 and TRBJ2-5; the D call may be TRBD1 or TRBD2 (5 bases each). CDR1 is SQVTM and CDR2 is ANQGSEA in the germline V gene. V dropped 4 bases and J dropped 12 bases, with 27 bases sitting between them. The CDR3 length is 15 residues. CDR3 nucleotides: TGCAGCGTTGTCCTCCCAAAGCGGAAAGGGGTTGTGGAGTACTTC. It translates to CSVVLPKRKGVVEYF.

V is TRBV7-9 and J is TRBJ1-2; TRBD1 aligns across 9 bases. The germline gives CDR1 SEHNR, CDR2 FQNEAQ (reference sequence). The CDR3 consists of 14 residues. Trimming removed 4 bases from V and 6 bases from J; junction bases left unmatched: 6. CDR3 loop: CASSWGQGRDGYTF. DNA of the CDR3: TGTGCCAGCAGCTGGGGACAGGGCCGGGATGGCTACACCTTC.

The chain recombines TRBV9 with TRBJ2-3, with TRBD2 identical over 7 bases. Germline CDR1 reads SGDLS; CDR2 reads YYNGEE. After removal of 3 bases from V and 0 bases from J, the junction contained 4 bases not matched to a gene. The CDR3 is 15 residues long. Here the CDR3 DNA reads TGTGCCAGCAGCGACGGGGGAGGGAGCACAGATACGCAGTATTTT. Amino acid sequence: CASSDGGGSTDTQYF.

This rearrangement joins TRBV5-1 to TRBJ2-7; 14 bases fit TRBD2. The CDR3 is 15 amino acids. The trim removed 6 bases at V and 5 bases at J, leaving 7 bases unmatched. Per the germline V gene, CDR1 is SGHRS and CDR2 is YFSETQ. The DNA of the CDR3 is TGCGCCAGCACGGGGACTAGCGGGAGAGGTAACGAGCAGTACTTC. As protein: CASTGTSGRGNEQYF.

The J gene is TRBJ2-7, the V gene TRBV7-9; 7 bases are a match to TRBD2. CDR1 and CDR2 from the germline V gene are SEHNR and FQNEAQ (reference sequence). The CDR3 extends over 13 amino acids. V was pared by 5 bases and J by 3 bases, with 4 bases of the junction left unmatched. CDR3 nucleotides: TGTGCCAGCAGCCGGGACTACCTCTACGAGCAGTACTTC. The encoded protein is CASSRDYLYEQYF.

For this clone: In the same sample, other DNA sequences code for this CDR3. The rearrangement joins TRBV9 to TRBJ1-1; D is uncertain. V lost 5 bases and J 1 base, leaving 6 bases between the germline ends. CDR1 is SGDLS, CDR2 YYNGEE, per germline. CDR3 length equals 12 residues. CDR3 amino acids: CASSAENTEAFF. In nucleotides, the CDR3 is TGTGCCAGCAGTGCAGAGAACACTGAAGCTTTCTTT. Supplemented by reference TRBV9 and TRBJ1-1, the full variable domain reads DSGVTQTPKHLITATGQRVTLRCSPRSGDLSVYWYQQSLDQGLQFLIQYYNGEERAKGNILERFSAQQFPDLHSELNLSSLELGDSALYFCASSAENTEAFFGQGTRLTVV.

V usage is TRBV9 and J usage is TRBJ1-3; no clear D. The CDR3 totals 12 residues. With 4 bases removed from V and 4 bases from J, the gap between germline ends came to 6 bases. Germline CDR1 is SGDLS and CDR2 is YYNGEE. For the CDR3, the DNA is TGTGCCAGCAGCTTAAGAGGAAACACCATATATTTT. This sequence encodes CASSLRGNTIYF. The whole variable domain, filled in from reference TRBV9 and TRBJ1-3, reads DSGVTQTPKHLITATGQRVTLRCSPRSGDLSVYWYQQSLDQGLQFLIQYYNGEERAKGNILERFSAQQFPDLHSELNLSSLELGDSALYFCASSLRGNTIYFGEGSWLTVV.

The V call is TRBV12-2, the J call TRBJ2-2; the table gives TRBD2 as D, unverified against the DNA. TRBV12-2 is deemed a pseudogene. The CDR3 runs to 16 residues. CDR3 amino acids: CASRLARVSNTGELFF. Written as DNA, the CDR3 is TGTGCAAGTCGCTTAGCGAGGGTATCGAACACCGGGGAGCTGTTTTTT.

This clone was observed a single time. The chain links TRBV6-5 to TRBJ2-1, with TRBD2 matching 11 bases. The CDR3 length is 14 residues. Germline assignment: CDR1 MNHEY and CDR2 SVGAGI. Trimming took 8 bases from V and 2 from J; bases not matched to a gene: 2. CDR3 amino acids: CASSTSGTYNEQFF. The CDR3 coding sequence is TGTGCCAGCTCGACTAGCGGGACCTACAATGAGCAGTTCTTC.

The V gene is TRBV6-5, the J gene TRBJ2-5, with TRBD1 as a possible D gene (6 bases). Trimming removed 6 bases at V and 1 base at J, with 6 bases between. Germline V lookup: CDR1 MNHEY, CDR2 SVGAGI. The CDR3 length is 12 residues. The CDR3 is CASRGGQETQYF. Here the CDR3 DNA reads TGTGCCAGCAGAGGGGGCCAAGAGACCCAGTACTTC.

The chain uses TRBV27 and TRBJ1-5; D gene ambiguous. Germline V CDR1 and CDR2: MNHEY, SMNVEV (reference sequence). The germline V and J ends were trimmed by 4 bases and 0 bases, with 7 bases remaining between them. This CDR3 contains 14 residues. CDR3 protein: CASSSVDSNQPQHF. CDR3 in DNA: TGTGCCAGCAGTTCGGTGGATAGCAATCAGCCCCAGCATTTT.

This chain uses TRBV7-9 with TRBJ2-2; 12 nucleotides match TRBD2. Germline V CDR1 and CDR2: SEHNR, FQNEAQ (reference sequence). J lost 5 bases, V lost 5 bases, and 6 bases had no gene match. The CDR3 has 16 amino acids. CDR3 sequence reads: CASSPSGRAMTGELFF. As DNA, the CDR3 is TGTGCCAGCAGCCCTAGCGGGAGGGCCATGACCGGGGAGCTGTTTTTT.

CDR3 DNA: TGTGCCAGCAGCGTAGGTCGGGACAGCTCTAACTATGGCTACACCTTC. Translating gives CASSVGRDSSNYGYTF. The chain joins TRBV9 to TRBJ1-2, with 7 bases aligning to TRBD1. Unmatched junction bases numbered 5, after V lost 0 bases and J lost 0 bases. The germline gives CDR1 SGDLS, CDR2 YYNGEE. The CDR3 totals 16 residues. Full variable domain (remainder filled in from reference TRBV9 and TRBJ1-2): DSGVTQTPKHLITATGQRVTLRCSPRSGDLSVYWYQQSLDQGLQFLIQYYNGEERAKGNILERFSAQQFPDLHSELNLSSLELGDSALYFCASSVGRDSSNYGYTFGSGTRLTVV.